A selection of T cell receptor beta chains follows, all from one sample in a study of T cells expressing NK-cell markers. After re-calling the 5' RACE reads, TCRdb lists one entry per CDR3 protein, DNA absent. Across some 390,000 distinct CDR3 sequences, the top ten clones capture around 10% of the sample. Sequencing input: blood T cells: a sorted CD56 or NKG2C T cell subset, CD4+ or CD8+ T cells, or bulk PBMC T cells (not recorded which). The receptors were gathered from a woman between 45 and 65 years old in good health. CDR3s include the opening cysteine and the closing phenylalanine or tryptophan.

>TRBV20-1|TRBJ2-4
CSAGSGHKAKNIQYF
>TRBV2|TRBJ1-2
CASSEAVGLGGYTF
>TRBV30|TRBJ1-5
CAWSAGGPWEPQHF
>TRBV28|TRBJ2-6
CASSLWTSSGANVLTF
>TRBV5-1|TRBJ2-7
CASSLRAGTVGYEQYF
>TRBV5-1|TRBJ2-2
CASRGTNTGELFF
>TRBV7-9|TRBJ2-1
CASSPSTRESSYNEQFF
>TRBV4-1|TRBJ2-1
CASSQPLAGDNEQFF
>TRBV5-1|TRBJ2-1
CASSLIGGSSYNEQFF
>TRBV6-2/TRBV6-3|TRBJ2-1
CASSYSGLAGIYNEQFF
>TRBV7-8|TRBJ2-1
CASSETGAGTINEQFF
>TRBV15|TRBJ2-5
CATSRGPGEEETQYF